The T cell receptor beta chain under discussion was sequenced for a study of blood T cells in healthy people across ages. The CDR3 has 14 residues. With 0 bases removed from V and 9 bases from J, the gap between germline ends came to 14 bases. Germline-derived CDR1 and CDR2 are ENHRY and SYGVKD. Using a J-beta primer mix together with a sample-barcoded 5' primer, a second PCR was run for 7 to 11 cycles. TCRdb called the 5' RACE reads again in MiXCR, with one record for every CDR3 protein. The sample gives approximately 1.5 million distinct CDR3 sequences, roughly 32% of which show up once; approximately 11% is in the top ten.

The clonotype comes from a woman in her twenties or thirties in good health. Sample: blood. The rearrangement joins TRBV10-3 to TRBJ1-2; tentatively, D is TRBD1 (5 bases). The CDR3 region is CAISESGREGSYTF. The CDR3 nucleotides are TGTGCCATCAGTGAGTCGGGCAGGGAGGGTAGCTACACCTTC.